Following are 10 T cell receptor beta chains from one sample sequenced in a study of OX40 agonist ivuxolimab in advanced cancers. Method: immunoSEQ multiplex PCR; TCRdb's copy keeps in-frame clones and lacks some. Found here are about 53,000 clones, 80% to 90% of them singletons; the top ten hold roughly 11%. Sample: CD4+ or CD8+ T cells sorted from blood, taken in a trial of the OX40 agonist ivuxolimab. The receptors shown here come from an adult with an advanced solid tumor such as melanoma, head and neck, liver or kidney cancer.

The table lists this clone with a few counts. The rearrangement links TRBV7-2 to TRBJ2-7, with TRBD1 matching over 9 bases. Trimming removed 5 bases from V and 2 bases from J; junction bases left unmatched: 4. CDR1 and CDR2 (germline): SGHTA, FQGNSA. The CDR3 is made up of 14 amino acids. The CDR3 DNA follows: TGTGCCAGCAGCGAGGGGACAGGGCCCTACGAGCAGTACTTC. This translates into CASSEGTGPYEQYF.

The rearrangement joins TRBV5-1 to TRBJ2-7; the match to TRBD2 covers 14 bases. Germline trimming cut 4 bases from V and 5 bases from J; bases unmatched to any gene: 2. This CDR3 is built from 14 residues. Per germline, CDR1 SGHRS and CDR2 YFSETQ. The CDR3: CASSTGLAGDEQYF. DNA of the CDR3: TGCGCCAGCAGCACGGGACTAGCGGGAGACGAGCAGTACTTC.

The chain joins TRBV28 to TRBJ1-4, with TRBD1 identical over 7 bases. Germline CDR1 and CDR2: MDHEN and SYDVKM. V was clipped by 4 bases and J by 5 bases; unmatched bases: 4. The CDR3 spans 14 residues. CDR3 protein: CASSSTGVNEKLFF. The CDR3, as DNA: TGTGCCAGCAGTTCCACAGGGGTAAATGAAAAACTGTTTTTT.

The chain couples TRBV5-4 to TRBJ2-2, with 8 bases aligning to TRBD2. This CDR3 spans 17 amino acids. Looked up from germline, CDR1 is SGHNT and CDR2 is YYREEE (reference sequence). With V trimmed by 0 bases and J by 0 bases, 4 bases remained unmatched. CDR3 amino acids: CASSLAAGASNTGELFF. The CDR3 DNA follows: TGTGCCAGCAGCTTGGCAGCGGGGGCATCGAACACCGGGGAGCTGTTTTTT.

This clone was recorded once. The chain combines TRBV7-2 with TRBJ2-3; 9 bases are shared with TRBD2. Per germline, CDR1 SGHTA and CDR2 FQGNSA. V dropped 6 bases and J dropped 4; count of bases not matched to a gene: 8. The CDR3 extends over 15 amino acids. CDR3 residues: CASREGTSRADTQYF. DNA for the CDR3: TGTGCCAGCAGAGAGGGGACTAGCCGGGCAGATACGCAGTATTTT.

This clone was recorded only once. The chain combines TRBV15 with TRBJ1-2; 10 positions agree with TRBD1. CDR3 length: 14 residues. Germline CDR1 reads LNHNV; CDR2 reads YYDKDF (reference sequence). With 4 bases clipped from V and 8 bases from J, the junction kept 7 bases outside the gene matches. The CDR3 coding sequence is TGTGCCACCAGCATCGGACAGGGGGTGTGGGGCTACACCTTC. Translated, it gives CATSIGQGVWGYTF. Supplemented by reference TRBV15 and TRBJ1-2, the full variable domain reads DAMVIQNPRYQVTQFGKPVTLSCSQTLNHNVMYWYQQKSSQAPKLLFHYYDKDFNNEADTPDNFQSRRPNTSFCFLDIRSPGLGDTAMYLCATSIGQGVWGYTFGSGTRLTVV.

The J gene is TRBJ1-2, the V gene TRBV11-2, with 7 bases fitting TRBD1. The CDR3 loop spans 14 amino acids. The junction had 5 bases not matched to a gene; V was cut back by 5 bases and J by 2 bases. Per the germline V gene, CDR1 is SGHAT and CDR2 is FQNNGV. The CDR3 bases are TGTGCCAGCAGCGTTAGGACAGGAAACTATGGCTACACCTTC. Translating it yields CASSVRTGNYGYTF.

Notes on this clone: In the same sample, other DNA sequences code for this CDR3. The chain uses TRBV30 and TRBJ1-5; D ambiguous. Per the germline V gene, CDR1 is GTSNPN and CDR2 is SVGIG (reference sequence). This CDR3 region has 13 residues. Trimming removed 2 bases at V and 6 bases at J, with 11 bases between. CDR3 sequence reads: CAWSKGKGQPQHF. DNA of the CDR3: TGTGCCTGGAGTAAAGGGAAGGGTCAGCCCCAGCATTTT.

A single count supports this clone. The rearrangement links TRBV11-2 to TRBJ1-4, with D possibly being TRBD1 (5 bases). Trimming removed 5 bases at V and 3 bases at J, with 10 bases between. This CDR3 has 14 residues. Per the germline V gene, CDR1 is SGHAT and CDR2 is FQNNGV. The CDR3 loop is CASSQGGANEKLFF. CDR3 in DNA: TGTGCCAGCAGCCAGGGAGGGGCTAATGAAAAACTGTTTTTT.

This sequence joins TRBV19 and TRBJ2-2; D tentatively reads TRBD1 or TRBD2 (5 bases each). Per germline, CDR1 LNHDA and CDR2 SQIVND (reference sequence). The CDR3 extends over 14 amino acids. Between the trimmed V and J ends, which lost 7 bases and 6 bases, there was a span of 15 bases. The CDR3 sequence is CASMGDPPAGELFF. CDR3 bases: TGTGCCAGTATGGGGGACCCGCCCGCCGGGGAGCTGTTTTTT. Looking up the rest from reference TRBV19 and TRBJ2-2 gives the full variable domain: DGGITQSPKYLFRKEGQNVTLSCEQNLNHDAMYWYRQDPGQGLRLIYYSQIVNDFQKGDIAEGYSVSREKKESFPLTVTSAQKNPTAFYLCASMGDPPAGELFFGEGSRLTVL.